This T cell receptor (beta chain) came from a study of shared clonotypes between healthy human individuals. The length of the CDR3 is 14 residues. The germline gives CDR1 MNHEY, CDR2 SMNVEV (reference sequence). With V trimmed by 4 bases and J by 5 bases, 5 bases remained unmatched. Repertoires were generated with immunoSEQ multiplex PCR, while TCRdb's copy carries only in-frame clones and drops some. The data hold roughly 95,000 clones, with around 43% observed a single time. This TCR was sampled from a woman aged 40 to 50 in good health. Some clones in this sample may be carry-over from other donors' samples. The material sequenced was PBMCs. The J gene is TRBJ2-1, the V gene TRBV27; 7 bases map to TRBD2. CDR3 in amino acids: CASSWAGADNEQFF. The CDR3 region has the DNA TGTGCCAGCAGTTGGGCGGGAGCGGACAATGAGCAGTTCTTC.